The clone carrying this T cell receptor beta chain was counted only a few times. The same CDR3 also results from other DNA sequences found in this sample. Original handling: Estimation of nucleated cell counts relied on the amplification of reference gene primers. TCRdb keeps only in-frame clones here, not all; method: immunoSEQ multiplex PCR. V and J calls and clone size follow that table, whereas D and trimming were derived from the DNA. The sample lists about 160,000 clones; about 85% were seen once. These data originate in a study of blood T cell repertoires in COVID-19. At the level of the study: Acute and convalescent COVID-19 specimens originated in the United States, Italy and Spain.

V shed 2 bases, J shed 0 bases, and the junction held 1 base outside the gene matches. The CDR3 totals 14 residues. CDR1 and CDR2 from the germline V gene are SGDLS and YYNGEE. The J gene is TRBJ1-1, the V gene TRBV9; 7 positions agree with TRBD1. The sequenced sample consisted of peripheral blood. This sequence originates from a woman aged 45 to 65 with COVID-19, enrolled during active disease. The CDR3: CASSVTGMNTEAFF. For the CDR3, the DNA is TGTGCCAGCAGCGTGACAGGGATGAACACTGAAGCTTTCTTT.